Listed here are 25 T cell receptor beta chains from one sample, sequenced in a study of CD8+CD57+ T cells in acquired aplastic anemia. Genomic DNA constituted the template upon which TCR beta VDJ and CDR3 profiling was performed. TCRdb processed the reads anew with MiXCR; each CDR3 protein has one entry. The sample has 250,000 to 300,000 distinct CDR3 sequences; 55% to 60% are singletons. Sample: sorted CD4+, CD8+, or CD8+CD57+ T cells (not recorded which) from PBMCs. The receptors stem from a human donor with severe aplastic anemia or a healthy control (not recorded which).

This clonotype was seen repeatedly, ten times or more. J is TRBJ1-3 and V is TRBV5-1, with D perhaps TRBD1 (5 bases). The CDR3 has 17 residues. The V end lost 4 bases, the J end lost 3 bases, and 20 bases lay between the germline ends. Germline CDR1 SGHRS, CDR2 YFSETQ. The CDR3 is CASSRLSSGEIGNTIYF. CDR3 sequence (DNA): TGCGCCAGCAGCCGGCTTTCTTCGGGGGAGATTGGAAACACCATATATTTT. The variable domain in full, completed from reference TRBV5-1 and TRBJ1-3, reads KAGVTQTPRYLIKTRGQQVTLSCSPISGHRSVSWYQQTPGQGLQFLFEYFSETQRNKGNFPGRFSGRQFSNSRSEMNVSTLELGDSALYLCASSRLSSGEIGNTIYFGEGSWLTVV.

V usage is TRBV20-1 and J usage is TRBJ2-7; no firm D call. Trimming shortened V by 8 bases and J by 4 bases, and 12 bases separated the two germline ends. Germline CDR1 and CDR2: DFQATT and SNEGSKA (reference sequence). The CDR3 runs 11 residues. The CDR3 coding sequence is TGCAGTTCCGAGGTCCGTTACGAGCAGTACTTC. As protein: CSSEVRYEQYF.

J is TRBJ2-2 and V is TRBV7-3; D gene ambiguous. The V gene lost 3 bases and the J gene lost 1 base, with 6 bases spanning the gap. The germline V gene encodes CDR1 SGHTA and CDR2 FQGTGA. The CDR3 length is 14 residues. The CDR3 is CASSLTRNTGELFF. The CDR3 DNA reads TGTGCCAGCAGCTTGACAAGGAACACCGGGGAGCTGTTTTTT.

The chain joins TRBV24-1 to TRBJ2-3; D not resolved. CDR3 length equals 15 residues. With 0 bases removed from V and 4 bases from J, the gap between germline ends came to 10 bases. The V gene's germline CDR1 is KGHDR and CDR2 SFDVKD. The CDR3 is CATSDLTTGPDTQYF. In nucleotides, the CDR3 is TGTGCCACCAGTGATTTGACGACCGGGCCAGATACGCAGTATTTT.

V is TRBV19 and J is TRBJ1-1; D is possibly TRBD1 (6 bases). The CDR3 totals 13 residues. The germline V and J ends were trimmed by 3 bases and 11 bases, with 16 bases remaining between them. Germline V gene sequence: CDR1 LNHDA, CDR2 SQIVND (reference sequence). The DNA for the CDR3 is TGTGCCAGTAGTATCCAGCGACGGACAGAGGCTTTCTTT. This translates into CASSIQRRTEAFF.

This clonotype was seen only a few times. CDR3 amino acids: CATSRGVNNSPLHF. The DNA of the CDR3 is TGTGCCACCAGTCGGGGGGTGAATAATTCACCCCTCCACTTT. The rearrangement uses TRBV24-1 and TRBJ1-6; possible D gene TRBD1, 5 bases. CDR1 and CDR2 (germline): KGHDR, SFDVKD. The CDR3 covers 14 residues. V lost 6 bases and J 5 bases, leaving 10 bases between the germline ends.

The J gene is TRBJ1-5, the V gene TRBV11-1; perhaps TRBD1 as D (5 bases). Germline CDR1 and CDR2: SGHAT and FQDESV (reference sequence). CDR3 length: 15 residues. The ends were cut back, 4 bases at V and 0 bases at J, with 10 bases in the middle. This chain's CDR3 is CASSCSGGSNQPQHF. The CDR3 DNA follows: TGTGCCAGCAGCTGTTCGGGGGGTAGCAATCAGCCCCAGCATTTT. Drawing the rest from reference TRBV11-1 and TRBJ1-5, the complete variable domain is EAEVAQSPRYKITEKSQAVAFWCDPISGHATLYWYRQILGQGPELLVQFQDESVVDDSQLPKDRFSAERLKGVDSTLKIQPAELGDSAMYLCASSCSGGSNQPQHFGDGTRLSIL.

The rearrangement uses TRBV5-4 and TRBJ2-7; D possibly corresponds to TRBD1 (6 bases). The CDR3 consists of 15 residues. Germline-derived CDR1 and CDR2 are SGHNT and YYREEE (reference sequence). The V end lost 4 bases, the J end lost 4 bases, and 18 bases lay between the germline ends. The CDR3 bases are TGTGCCAGCAGCCCGCCCGGAGGACAGAGATACGAGCAGTACTTC. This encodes CASSPPGGQRYEQYF. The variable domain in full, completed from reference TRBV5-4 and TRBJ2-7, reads ETGVTQSPTHLIKTRGQQVTLRCSSQSGHNTVSWYQQALGQGPQFIFQYYREEENGRGNFPPRFSGLQFPNYSSELNVNALELDDSALYLCASSPPGGQRYEQYFGPGTRLTVT.

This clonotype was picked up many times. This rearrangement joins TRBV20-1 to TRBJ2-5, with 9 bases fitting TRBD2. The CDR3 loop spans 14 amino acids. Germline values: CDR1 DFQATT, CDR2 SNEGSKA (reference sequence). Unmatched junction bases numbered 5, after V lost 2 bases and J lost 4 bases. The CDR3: CSARKGGGAETQYF. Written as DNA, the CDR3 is TGCAGTGCTAGAAAGGGCGGGGGGGCAGAGACCCAGTACTTC.

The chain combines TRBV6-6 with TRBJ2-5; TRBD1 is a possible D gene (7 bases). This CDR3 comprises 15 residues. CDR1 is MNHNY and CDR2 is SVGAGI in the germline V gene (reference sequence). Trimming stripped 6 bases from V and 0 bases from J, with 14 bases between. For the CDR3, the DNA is TGTGCCAGCAGACGCACAGGGGACTACCAAGAGACCCAGTACTTC. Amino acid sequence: CASRRTGDYQETQYF.

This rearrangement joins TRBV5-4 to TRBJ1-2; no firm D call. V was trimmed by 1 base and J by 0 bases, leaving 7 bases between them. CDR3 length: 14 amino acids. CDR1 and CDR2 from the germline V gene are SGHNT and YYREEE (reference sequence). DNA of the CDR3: TGTGCCAGCAGCTTGTTGCAGGCTAACTATGGCTACACCTTC. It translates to CASSLLQANYGYTF.

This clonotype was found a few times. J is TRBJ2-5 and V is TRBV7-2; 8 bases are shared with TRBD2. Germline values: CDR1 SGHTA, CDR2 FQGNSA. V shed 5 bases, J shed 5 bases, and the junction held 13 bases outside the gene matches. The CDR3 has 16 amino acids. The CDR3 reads CASSPPGGRERETQYF. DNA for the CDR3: TGTGCCAGCAGCCCTCCGGGGGGGCGGGAACGGGAGACCCAGTACTTC.

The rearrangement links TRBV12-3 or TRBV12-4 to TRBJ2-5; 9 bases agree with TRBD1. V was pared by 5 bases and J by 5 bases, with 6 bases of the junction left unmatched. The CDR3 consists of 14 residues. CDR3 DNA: TGTGCCAGCAGTGGAACAGGGGGCGCCGAGACCCAGTACTTC. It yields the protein CASSGTGGAETQYF.

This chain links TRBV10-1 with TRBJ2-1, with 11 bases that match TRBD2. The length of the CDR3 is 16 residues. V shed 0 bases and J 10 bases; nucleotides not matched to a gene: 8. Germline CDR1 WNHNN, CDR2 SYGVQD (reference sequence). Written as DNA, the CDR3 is TGCGCCAGCAGTGAGTCGCGGGCTAGCGGGAGGAACGAGCAGTTCTTC. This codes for CASSESRASGRNEQFF.

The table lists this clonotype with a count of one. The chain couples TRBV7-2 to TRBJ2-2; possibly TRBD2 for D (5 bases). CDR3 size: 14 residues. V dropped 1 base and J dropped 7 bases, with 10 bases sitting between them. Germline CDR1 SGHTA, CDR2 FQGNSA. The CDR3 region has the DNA TGTGCCAGCAGCTTAGGAGGGTCCAGCGGGGAGCTGTTTTTT. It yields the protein CASSLGGSSGELFF.

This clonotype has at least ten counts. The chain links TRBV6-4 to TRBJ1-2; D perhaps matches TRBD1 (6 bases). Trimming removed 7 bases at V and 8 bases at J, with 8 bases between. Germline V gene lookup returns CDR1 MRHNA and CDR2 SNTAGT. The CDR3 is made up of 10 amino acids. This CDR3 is CASNGQGYTF. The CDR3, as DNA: TGTGCCAGCAACGGACAGGGCTACACCTTC.

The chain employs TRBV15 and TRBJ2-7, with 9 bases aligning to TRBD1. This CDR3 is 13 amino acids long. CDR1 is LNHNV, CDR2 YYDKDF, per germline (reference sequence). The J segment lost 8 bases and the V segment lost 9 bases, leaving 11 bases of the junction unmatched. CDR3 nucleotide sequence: TGTGCCACTTCTCTGGGACAGGGTTCTCAGCAGTACTTC. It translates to CATSLGQGSQQYF.

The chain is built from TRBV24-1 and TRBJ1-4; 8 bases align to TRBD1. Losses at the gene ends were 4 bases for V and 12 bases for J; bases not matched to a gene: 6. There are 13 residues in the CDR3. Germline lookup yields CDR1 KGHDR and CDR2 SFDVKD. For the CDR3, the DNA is TGTGCCACCAGTGACGACAGGGGCGTGGAACTGTTTTTT. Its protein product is CATSDDRGVELFF.

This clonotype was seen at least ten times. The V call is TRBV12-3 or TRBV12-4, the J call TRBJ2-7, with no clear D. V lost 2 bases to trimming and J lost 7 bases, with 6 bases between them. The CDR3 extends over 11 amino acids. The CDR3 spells CASSLMAEQYF. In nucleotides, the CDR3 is TGTGCCAGCAGTTTAATGGCGGAGCAGTACTTC.

The CDR3 nucleotides read TGTGCCAGCAGTGAAAGGAGGGCTGAAAAACTGTTTTTT. It yields the protein CASSERRAEKLFF. The rearrangement links TRBV2 to TRBJ1-4; D remains ambiguous. The CDR3 consists of 13 residues. CDR1 SNHLY and CDR2 FYNNEI come from the germline V gene. With 2 bases removed from V and 7 bases from J, the gap between germline ends came to 8 bases.

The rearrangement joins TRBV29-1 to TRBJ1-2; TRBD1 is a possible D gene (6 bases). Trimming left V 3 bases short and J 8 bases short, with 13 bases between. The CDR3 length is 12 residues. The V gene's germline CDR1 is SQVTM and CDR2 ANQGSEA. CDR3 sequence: CSVDRQAHGYTF. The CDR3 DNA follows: TGCAGCGTTGACCGACAGGCCCACGGCTACACCTTC.

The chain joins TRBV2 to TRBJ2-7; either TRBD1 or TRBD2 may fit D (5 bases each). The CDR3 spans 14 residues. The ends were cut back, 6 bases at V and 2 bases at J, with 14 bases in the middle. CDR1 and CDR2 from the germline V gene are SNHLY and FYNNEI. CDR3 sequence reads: CASSHWDGPYEQYF. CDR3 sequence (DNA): TGTGCCAGCAGCCACTGGGACGGGCCCTACGAGCAGTACTTC.

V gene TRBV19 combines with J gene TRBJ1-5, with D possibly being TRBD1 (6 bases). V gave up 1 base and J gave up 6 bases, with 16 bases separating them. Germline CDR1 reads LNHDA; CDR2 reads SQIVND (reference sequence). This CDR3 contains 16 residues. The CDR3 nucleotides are TGTGCCAGTAGTATAGTCGGCGTTGGGGGCGGTCAGCCCCAGCATTTT. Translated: CASSIVGVGGGQPQHF.

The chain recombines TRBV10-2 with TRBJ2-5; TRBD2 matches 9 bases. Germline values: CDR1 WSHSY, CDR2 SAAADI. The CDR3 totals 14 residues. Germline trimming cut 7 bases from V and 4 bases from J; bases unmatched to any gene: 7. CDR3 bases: TGCGCCAGCACTACGACTAGCGGCATAGAGACCCAGTACTTC. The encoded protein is CASTTTSGIETQYF.

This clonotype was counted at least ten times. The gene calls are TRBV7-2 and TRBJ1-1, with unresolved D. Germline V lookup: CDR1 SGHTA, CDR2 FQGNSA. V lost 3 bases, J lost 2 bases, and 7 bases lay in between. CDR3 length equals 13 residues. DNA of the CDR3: TGTGCCAGCAGCTTCGACGGAAACACTGAAGCTTTCTTT. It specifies CASSFDGNTEAFF. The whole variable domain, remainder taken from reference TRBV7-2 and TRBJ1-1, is GAGVSQSPSNKVTEKGKDVELRCDPISGHTALYWYRQSLGQGLEFLIYFQGNSAPDKSGLPSDRFSAERTGGSVSTLTIQRTQQEDSAVYLCASSFDGNTEAFFGQGTRLTVV.